Detailed here is one TCR beta chain. This entry comes from a study of blood T cell repertoires in COVID-19. Study-wide context: Samples came from the United States, Italy and Spain, spanning acute and convalescent COVID-19.

In germline, CDR1 is SGHVS, CDR2 FNYEAQ. CDR3 size: 15 residues. The trim removed 5 bases at V and 5 bases at J, leaving 5 bases unmatched. The method was immunoSEQ multiplex PCR; TCRdb's version includes in-frame clones alone and lacks a portion of them. The sample yields just over 250,000 clones, 88% seen once. The TCR originated in a man aged 55-75 years who had recovered from COVID-19. The chain combines TRBV7-6 with TRBJ1-6; 8 bases line up with TRBD1. Sequenced input: peripheral blood. The CDR3 loop reads CASSPRTGNNSPLHF. As DNA, the CDR3 is TGTGCCAGCAGCCCTCGGACAGGGAATAATTCACCCCTCCACTTT.